The 11 T cell receptor beta chains below all came from one sample that was sequenced in a study of Tregs in tolerant kidney transplant recipients. Using immunoSEQ multiplex PCR, the repertoire was profiled, and TCRdb retains in-frame clones only, with some absent. The sample gives about 110,000 clones, 85% to 90% of which show up once; about 0.35% is in the top ten. This material consisted of CD4+ T cells from blood, taken before the transplant. The receptors here all came from a human donor who received a combined kidney and bone marrow transplant.

The chain links TRBV2 to TRBJ1-3; 7 bases match TRBD1. The CDR3 consists of 16 residues. Trimming took 4 bases from V and 3 from J; bases not matched to a gene: 9. The germline V gene has CDR1 SNHLY and CDR2 FYNNEI. The CDR3, as DNA: TGTGCCAGCAGTGCCCGGGACAGAGGTTTTGGAAACACCATATATTTT. Amino acids: CASSARDRGFGNTIYF.

The gene calls are TRBV6-6 and TRBJ2-5, with TRBD1 matching 8 bases. From germline, CDR1 is MNHNY and CDR2 SVGAGI (reference sequence). The CDR3 is 14 residues long. V was clipped by 2 bases and J by 5 bases; unmatched bases: 4. CDR3 DNA sequence: TGTGCCAGCAGTTACCTTAGACAGGGGGAGACCCAGTACTTC. As protein: CASSYLRQGETQYF.

The gene calls are TRBV11-2 and TRBJ1-1, with a weak D call TRBD1 (5 bases). V gave up 5 bases and J gave up 8 bases, with 15 bases separating them. The CDR3 contains 13 residues. Germline CDR1 reads SGHAT; CDR2 reads FQNNGV. CDR3 residues: CASSLPDRPEAFF. As DNA, the CDR3 is TGTGCCAGCAGCCTACCAGACAGACCGGAAGCTTTCTTT.

This chain uses TRBV27 with TRBJ1-5; 11 bases match TRBD1. The germline V gene has CDR1 MNHEY and CDR2 SMNVEV (reference sequence). V gave up 3 bases and J gave up 5 bases; unmatched junction bases: 3. This CDR3 has 15 residues. The CDR3 region is CASSLLGQGDQPQHF. As DNA, the CDR3 is TGTGCCAGCAGTTTGTTGGGACAGGGGGATCAGCCCCAGCATTTT.

This chain joins TRBV5-4 and TRBJ2-7, with 8 bases that match TRBD2. With 0 bases clipped from V and 7 bases from J, the junction kept 12 bases outside the gene matches. The germline V gene has CDR1 SGHNT and CDR2 YYREEE (reference sequence). There are 16 residues in the CDR3. The CDR3 coding sequence is TGTGCCAGCAGCTTGGGAGGTAGCGGGGCGGTGGGGGAGCAGTACTTC. Its translation: CASSLGGSGAVGEQYF.

The chain employs TRBV2 and TRBJ1-1, with a weak D call TRBD1 (5 bases). Germline V gene lookup returns CDR1 SNHLY and CDR2 FYNNEI. CDR3 length: 16 amino acids. Trimming shortened V by 1 base and J by 0 bases, and 12 bases separated the two germline ends. CDR3 coding DNA: TGTGCCAGCAGTGAAGTAGCCGACAGCATGAACACTGAAGCTTTCTTT. Encoded protein: CASSEVADSMNTEAFF. Looking up the rest from reference TRBV2 and TRBJ1-1 gives the full variable domain: EPEVTQTPSHQVTQMGQEVILRCVPISNHLYFYWYRQILGQKVEFLVSFYNNEISEKSEIFDDQFSVERPDGSNFTLKIRSTKLEDSAMYFCASSEVADSMNTEAFFGQGTRLTVV.

This clone was seen a handful of times. Mismatch with germline at one junction end may stem from a read error. The rearrangement joins TRBV18 to TRBJ2-6; D might be TRBD1 (5 bases). The CDR3 totals 16 residues. Germline values: CDR1 KGHSH, CDR2 LQKENI. CDR3 nucleotides: TGTGCCAGCTCCCCACCGACAGTCTCTGGGGCCAACGTCCTGACTTTC. Amino acids: CASSPPTVSGANVLTF.

V gene TRBV12-5 combines with J gene TRBJ2-5; maybe TRBD2 (5 bases). Germline V gives CDR1 LGHNT, CDR2 FRNRAP. Deletions cut 6 bases from V and 5 bases from J, with 10 bases between. This CDR3 has 12 amino acids. The CDR3 region is CASGLDWETQYF. The CDR3 coding sequence is TGTGCTAGTGGCCTGGACTGGGAGACCCAGTACTTC.

The chain is built from TRBV27 and TRBJ1-4, with 10 bases identical to TRBD1. The CDR3 runs to 16 residues. Germline CDR1 is MNHEY and CDR2 is SMNVEV (reference sequence). V lost 5 bases and J lost 5; bases outside the gene matches: 8. The CDR3 here is CASSPGTGDRNEKLFF. The CDR3 DNA follows: TGTGCCAGCAGTCCCGGGACAGGGGATCGGAATGAAAAACTGTTTTTT.

The genes are TRBV18 and TRBJ2-2; D not certain. CDR3 size: 15 residues. Germline-derived CDR1 and CDR2 are KGHSH and LQKENI. The ends were cut back, 6 bases at V and 2 bases at J, with 13 bases in the middle. CDR3 sequence reads: CASSPVKRNTGELFF. CDR3 nucleotide sequence: TGTGCCAGCTCGCCGGTTAAGCGTAACACCGGGGAGCTGTTTTTT.

The chain links TRBV10-3 to TRBJ1-3; tentative D call: TRBD1 (5 bases). The germline gives CDR1 ENHRY, CDR2 SYGVKD. CDR3 length: 13 amino acids. The ends were cut back, 10 bases at V and 0 bases at J, with 10 bases in the middle. The CDR3 DNA is TGTGCCACCAGACAGCTCTCTGGAAACACCATATATTTT. The encoded protein is CATRQLSGNTIYF.